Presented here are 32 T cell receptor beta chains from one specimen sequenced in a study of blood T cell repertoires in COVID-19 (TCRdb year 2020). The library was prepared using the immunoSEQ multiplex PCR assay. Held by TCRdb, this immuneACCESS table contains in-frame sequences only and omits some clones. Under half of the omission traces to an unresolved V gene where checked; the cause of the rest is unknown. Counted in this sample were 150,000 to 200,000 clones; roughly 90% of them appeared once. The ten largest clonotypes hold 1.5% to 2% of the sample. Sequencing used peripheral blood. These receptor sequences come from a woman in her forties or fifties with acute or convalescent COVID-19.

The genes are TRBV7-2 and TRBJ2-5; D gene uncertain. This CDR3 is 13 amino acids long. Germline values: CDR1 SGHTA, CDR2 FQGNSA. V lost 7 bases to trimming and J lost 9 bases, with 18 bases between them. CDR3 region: CASTTLPKDPQYF. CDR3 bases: TGTGCCAGCACGACTTTACCTAAGGATCCCCAGTACTTC.

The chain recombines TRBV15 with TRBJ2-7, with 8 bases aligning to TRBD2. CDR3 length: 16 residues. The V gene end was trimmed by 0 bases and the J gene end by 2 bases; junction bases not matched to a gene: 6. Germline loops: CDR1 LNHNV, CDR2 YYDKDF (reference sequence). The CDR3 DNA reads TGTGCCACCAGCAGAGATGAGACTAGCGCTACCTACGAGCAGTACTTC. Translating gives CATSRDETSATYEQYF.

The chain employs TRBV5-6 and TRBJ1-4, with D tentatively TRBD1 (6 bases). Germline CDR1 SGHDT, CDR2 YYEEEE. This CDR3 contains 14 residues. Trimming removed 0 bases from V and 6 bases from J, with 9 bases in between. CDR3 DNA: TGTGCCAGCAGCTTGGGCAGGGGAGATGAAAAACTGTTTTTT. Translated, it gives CASSLGRGDEKLFF.

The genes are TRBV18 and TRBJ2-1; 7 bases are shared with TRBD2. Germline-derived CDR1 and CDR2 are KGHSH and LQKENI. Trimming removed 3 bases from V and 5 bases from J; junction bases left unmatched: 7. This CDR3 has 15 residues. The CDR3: CASSPLLAENNEQFF. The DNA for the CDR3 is TGTGCCAGCTCACCCCTCCTAGCGGAGAACAATGAGCAGTTCTTC. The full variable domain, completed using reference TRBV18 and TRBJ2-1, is NAGVMQNPRHLVRRRGQEARLRCSPMKGHSHVYWYRQLPEEGLKFMVYLQKENIIDESGMPKERFSAEFPKEGPSILRIQQVVRGDSAAYFCASSPLLAENNEQFFGPGTRLTVL.

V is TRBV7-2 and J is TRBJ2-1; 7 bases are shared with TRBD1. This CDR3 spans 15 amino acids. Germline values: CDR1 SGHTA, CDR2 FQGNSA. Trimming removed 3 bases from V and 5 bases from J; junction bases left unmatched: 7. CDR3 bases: TGTGCCAGCAGCTTTACCGGGACAGCCCACAATGAGCAGTTCTTC. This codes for CASSFTGTAHNEQFF. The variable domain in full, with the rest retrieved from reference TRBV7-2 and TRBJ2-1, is GAGVSQSPSNKVTEKGKDVELRCDPISGHTALYWYRQSLGQGLEFLIYFQGNSAPDKSGLPSDRFSAERTGGSVSTLTIQRTQQEDSAVYLCASSFTGTAHNEQFFGPGTRLTVL.

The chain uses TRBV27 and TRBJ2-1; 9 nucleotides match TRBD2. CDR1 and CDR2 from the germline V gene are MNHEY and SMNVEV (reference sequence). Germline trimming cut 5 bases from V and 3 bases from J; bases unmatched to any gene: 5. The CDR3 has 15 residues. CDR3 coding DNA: TGTGCCAGCAGTCCCCCGACTAGCGGCTACAATGAGCAGTTCTTC. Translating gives CASSPPTSGYNEQFF.

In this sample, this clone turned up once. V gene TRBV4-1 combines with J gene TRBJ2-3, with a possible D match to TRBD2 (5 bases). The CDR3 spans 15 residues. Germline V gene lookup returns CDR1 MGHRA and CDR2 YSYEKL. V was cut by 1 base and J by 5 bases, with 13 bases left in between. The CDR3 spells CASSQGNSAGDTQYF. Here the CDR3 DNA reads TGCGCCAGCAGCCAAGGTAATAGCGCTGGAGATACGCAGTATTTT.

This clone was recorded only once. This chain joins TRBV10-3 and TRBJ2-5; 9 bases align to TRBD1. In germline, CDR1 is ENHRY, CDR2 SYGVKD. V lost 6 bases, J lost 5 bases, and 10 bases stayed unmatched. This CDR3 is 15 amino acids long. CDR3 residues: CAISPGQGLIETQYF. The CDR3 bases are TGTGCCATCAGCCCCGGACAGGGGCTGATCGAGACCCAGTACTTC.

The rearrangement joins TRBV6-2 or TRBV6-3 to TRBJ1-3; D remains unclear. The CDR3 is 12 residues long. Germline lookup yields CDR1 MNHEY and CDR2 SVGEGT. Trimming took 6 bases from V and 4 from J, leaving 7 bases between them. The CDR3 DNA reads TGTGCCAGCAGCCAGCGGGGAAACACCATATATTTT. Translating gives CASSQRGNTIYF.

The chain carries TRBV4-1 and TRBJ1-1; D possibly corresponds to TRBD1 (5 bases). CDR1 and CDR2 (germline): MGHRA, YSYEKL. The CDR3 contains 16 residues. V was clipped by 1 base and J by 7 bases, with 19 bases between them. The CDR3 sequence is CASSQGPGGGPIEAFF. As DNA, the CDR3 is TGCGCCAGCAGCCAAGGCCCCGGGGGTGGACCTATTGAAGCTTTCTTT.

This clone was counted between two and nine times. The CDR3 nucleotides read TGTGCCAGCAGTGTTTACTCCGCCGATGAGCAGTTCTTC. Its translation: CASSVYSADEQFF. The genes are TRBV5-6 and TRBJ2-1; the D is unclear. CDR1 is SGHDT, CDR2 YYEEEE, per germline. The CDR3 loop spans 13 amino acids. Trimming took 5 bases from V and 8 from J, leaving 14 bases between them.

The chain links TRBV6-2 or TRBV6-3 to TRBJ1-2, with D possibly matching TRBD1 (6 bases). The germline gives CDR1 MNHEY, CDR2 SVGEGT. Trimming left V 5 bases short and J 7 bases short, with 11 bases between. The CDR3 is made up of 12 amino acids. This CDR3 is CASSKAGAGYTF. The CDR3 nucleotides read TGTGCCAGCAGTAAAGCGGGGGCTGGCTACACCTTC.

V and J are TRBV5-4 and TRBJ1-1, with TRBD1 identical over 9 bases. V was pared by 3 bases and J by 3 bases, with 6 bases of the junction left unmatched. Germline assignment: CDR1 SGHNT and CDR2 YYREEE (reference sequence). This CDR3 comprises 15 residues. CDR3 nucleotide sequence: TGTGCCAGCAGCTCGGGACAGGGCGGATACACTGAAGCTTTCTTT. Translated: CASSSGQGGYTEAFF.

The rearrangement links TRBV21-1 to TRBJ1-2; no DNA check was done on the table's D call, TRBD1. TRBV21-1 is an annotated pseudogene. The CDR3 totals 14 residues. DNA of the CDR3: TGTGCCAGCAGCAAAGATCGCAGGGGGCTTGGCTACACCTTC. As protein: CASSKDRRGLGYTF.

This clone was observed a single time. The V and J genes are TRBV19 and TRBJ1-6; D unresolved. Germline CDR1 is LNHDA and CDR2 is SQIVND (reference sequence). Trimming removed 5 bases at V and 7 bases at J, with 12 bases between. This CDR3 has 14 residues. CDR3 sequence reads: CASSGMAENSPLHF. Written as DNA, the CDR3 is TGTGCCAGTAGTGGTATGGCGGAAAATTCACCCCTCCACTTT.

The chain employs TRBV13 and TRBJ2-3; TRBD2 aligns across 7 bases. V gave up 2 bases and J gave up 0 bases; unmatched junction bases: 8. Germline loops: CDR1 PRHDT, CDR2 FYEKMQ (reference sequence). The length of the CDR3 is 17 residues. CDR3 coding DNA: TGTGCCAGCAGCTTACGCCCTCTAGCGGCGAGCACAGATACGCAGTATTTT. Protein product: CASSLRPLAASTDTQYF.

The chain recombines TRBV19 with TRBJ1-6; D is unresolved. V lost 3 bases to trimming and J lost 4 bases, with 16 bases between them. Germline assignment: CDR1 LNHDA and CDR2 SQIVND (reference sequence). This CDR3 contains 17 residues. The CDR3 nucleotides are TGTGCCAGTAGTATCCCTTCGGGAGCGGCTTATAATTCACCCCTCCACTTT. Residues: CASSIPSGAAYNSPLHF.

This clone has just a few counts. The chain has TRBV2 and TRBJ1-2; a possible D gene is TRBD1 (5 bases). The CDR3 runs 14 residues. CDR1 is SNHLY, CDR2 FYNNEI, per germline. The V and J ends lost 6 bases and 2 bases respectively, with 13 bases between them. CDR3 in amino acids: CASREKGQNYGYTF. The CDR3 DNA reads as TGTGCCAGCAGGGAAAAGGGGCAGAACTATGGCTACACCTTC.

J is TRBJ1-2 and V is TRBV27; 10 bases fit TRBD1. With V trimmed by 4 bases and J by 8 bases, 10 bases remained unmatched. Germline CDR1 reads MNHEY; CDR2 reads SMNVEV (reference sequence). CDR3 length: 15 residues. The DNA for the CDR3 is TGTGCCAGCAGTTCGCCGGGACAGGGGAGACGAGGCTACACCTTC. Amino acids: CASSSPGQGRRGYTF.

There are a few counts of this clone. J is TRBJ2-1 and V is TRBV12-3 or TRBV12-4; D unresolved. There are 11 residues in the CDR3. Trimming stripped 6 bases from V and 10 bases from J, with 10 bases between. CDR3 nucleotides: TGTGCCAGCAGGACCACTACGGAGCAGTTCTTC. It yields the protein CASRTTTEQFF.

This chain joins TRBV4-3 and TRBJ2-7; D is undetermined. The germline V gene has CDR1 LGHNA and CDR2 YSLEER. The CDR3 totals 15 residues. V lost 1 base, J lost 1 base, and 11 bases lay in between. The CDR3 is CASSQAYRASYEQYF. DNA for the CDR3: TGCGCCAGCAGCCAAGCGTACAGAGCTTCCTACGAGCAGTACTTC.

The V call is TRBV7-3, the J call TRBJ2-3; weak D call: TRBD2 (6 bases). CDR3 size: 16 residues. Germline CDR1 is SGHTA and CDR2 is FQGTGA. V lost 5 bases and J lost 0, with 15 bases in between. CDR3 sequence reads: CASSVAGLTSTDTQYF. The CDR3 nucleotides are TGTGCCAGCAGCGTGGCGGGACTCACTAGCACAGATACGCAGTATTTT.

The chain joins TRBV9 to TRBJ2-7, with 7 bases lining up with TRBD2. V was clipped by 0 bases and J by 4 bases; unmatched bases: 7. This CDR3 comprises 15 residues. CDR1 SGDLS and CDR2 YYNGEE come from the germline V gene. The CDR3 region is CASSVGVGGLYEQYF. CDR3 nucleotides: TGTGCCAGCAGCGTAGGAGTGGGAGGGCTTTACGAGCAGTACTTC. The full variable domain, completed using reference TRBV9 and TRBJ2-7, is DSGVTQTPKHLITATGQRVTLRCSPRSGDLSVYWYQQSLDQGLQFLIQYYNGEERAKGNILERFSAQQFPDLHSELNLSSLELGDSALYFCASSVGVGGLYEQYFGPGTRLTVT.

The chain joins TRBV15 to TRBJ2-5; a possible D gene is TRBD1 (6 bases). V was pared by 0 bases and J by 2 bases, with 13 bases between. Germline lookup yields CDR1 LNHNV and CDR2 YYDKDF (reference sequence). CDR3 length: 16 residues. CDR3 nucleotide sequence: TGTGCCACCAGCAGAGATGGGGGCACAGCACAAGAGACCCAGTACTTC. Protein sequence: CATSRDGGTAQETQYF.

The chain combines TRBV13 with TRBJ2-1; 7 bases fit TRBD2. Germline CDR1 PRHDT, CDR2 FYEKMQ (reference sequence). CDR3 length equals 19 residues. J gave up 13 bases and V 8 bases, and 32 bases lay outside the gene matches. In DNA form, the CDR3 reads TGTGCCAGCTCGGGGGGATCCGACCCGAGGACAATGAAGGGCTCGTTCCAGTTCTTC. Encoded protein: CASSGGSDPRTMKGSFQFF.

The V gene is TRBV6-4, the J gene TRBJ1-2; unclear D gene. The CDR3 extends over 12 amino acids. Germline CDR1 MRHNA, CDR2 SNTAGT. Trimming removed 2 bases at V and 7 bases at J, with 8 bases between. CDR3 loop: CASSDGRRGYTF. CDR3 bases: TGTGCCAGCAGTGACGGGAGACGTGGCTACACCTTC.

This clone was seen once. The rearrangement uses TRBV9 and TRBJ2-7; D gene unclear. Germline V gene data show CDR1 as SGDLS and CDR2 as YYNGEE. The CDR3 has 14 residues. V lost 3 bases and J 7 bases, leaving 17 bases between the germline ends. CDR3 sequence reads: CASSGTNGGEEQYF. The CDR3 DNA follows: TGTGCCAGCAGCGGAACTAATGGCGGAGAGGAGCAGTACTTC. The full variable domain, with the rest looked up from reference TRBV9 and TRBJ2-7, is DSGVTQTPKHLITATGQRVTLRCSPRSGDLSVYWYQQSLDQGLQFLIQYYNGEERAKGNILERFSAQQFPDLHSELNLSSLELGDSALYFCASSGTNGGEEQYFGPGTRLTVT.

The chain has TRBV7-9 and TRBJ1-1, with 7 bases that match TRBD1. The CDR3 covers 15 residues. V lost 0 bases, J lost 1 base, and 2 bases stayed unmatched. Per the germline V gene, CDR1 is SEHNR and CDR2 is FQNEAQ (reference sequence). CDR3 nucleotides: TGTGCCAGCAGCTTAGCACAGGGGAGGAACACTGAAGCTTTCTTT. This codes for CASSLAQGRNTEAFF.

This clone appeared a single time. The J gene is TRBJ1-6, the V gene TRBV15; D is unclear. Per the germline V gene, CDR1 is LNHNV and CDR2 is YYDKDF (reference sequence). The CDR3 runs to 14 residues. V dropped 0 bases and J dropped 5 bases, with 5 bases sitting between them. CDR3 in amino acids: CATSRDRDNSPLHF. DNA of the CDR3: TGTGCCACCAGCAGAGATAGAGATAATTCACCCCTCCACTTT.

The CDR3 nucleotides are TGTGCCAGCAGATCGACGTCGGCGGGAGTGCAGCCCCAGCATTTT. As protein: CASRSTSAGVQPQHF. V is TRBV27 and J is TRBJ1-5; D not resolved. The CDR3 sequence is 15 residues long. V lost 6 bases and J lost 7, with 19 bases in between. The V gene's germline CDR1 is MNHEY and CDR2 SMNVEV (reference sequence).

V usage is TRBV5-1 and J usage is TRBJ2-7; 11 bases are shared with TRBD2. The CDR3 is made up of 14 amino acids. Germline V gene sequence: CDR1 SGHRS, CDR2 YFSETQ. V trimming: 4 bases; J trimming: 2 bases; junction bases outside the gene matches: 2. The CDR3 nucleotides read TGCGCCAGCAGCAAGGGACTAGCGGCCTACGAGCAGTACTTC. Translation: CASSKGLAAYEQYF.

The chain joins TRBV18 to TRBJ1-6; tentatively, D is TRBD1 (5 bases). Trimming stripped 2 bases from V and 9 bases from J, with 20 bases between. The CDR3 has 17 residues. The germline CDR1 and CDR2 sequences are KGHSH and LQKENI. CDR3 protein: CASSPTTRGEGGSPLHF. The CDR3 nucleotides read TGTGCCAGCTCACCAACCACGCGGGGGGAGGGCGGTTCACCCCTCCACTTT.